A single sample gave rise to the 4 T cell receptor beta chains below, sequenced in a study of blood T cell repertoires in COVID-19. Assay: immunoSEQ multiplex PCR; the TCRdb copy retains only in-frame clones and omits some. The sample comprises about 260,000 clones, approximately 87% of which are singletons, and around 4.5% rests with the top ten. The sample taken for sequencing was peripheral blood. These receptors were taken from a man aged 55 to 70 who had recovered from COVID-19.

The chain recombines TRBV5-4 with TRBJ1-3; TRBD1 might be the D (6 bases). From germline, CDR1 is SGHNT and CDR2 YYREEE (reference sequence). V was pared by 4 bases and J by 4 bases, with 15 bases between. The CDR3 has 15 amino acids. The CDR3 sequence is CASSVGLDRGNTIYF. The CDR3 DNA follows: TGTGCCAGCAGCGTGGGGTTGGACAGAGGAAACACCATATATTTT.

This chain uses TRBV24-1 with TRBJ2-1; tentative D call: TRBD1 (5 bases). CDR3 length equals 13 residues. The V and J ends lost 5 bases and 3 bases respectively, with 7 bases between them. Germline V gene sequence: CDR1 KGHDR, CDR2 SFDVKD. The CDR3 DNA reads TGTGCCACCAGTGCAGACAGCTACAATGAGCAGTTCTTC. Translation gives CATSADSYNEQFF.

The V and J genes are TRBV18 and TRBJ2-2, with TRBD1 matching 8 bases. CDR1 is KGHSH and CDR2 is LQKENI in the germline V gene. Trimming cost V 1 base and J 3 bases; bases outside gene matches: 4. The CDR3 totals 16 residues. The CDR3 DNA sequence: TGTGCCAGCTCACCACGGCAGGGGGCGGACACCGGGGAGCTGTTTTTT. Its translation: CASSPRQGADTGELFF.

The chain uses TRBV6-2 or TRBV6-3 and TRBJ2-5; tentatively, D is TRBD2 (6 bases). Deletions cut 0 bases from V and 0 bases from J, with 17 bases between. The CDR3 has 18 amino acids. The V gene's germline CDR1 is MNHEY and CDR2 SVGEGT. The CDR3 reads CASSYSGRGLQYQETQYF. CDR3 nucleotide sequence: TGTGCCAGCAGTTACTCGGGACGGGGACTTCAGTACCAAGAGACCCAGTACTTC.